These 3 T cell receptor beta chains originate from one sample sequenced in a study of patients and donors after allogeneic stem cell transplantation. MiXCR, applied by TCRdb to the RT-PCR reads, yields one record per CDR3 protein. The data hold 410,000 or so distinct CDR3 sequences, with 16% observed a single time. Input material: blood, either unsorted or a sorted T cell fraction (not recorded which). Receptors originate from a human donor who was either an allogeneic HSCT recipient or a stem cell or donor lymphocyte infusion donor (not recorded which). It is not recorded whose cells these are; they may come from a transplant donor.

CDR3 nucleotide sequence: TGTGCCAGCAGCTTGGTATGGCAGTCCCGGGGTGGCTACACCTTC. It codes for CASSLVWQSRGGYTF. This chain uses TRBV5-8 with TRBJ1-2; D gene ambiguous. Germline V CDR1 and CDR2: SGHTS, YDEGEE. The CDR3 has 15 residues. Trimming pared 0 bases from V and 7 bases from J, leaving 16 bases between.

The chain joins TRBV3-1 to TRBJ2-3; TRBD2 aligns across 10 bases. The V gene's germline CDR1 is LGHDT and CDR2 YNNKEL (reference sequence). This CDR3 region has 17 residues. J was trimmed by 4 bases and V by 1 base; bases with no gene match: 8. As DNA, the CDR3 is TGTGCCAGCAGCCAAGGCCCCCCTAGCGGGAGTGCAGATACGCAGTATTTT. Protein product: CASSQGPPSGSADTQYF.

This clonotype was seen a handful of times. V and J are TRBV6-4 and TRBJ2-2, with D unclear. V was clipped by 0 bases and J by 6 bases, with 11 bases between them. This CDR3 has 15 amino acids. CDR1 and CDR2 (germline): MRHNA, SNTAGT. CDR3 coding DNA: TGTGCCAGCAGTGACTCAGCACAACACGCCGGGGAGCTGTTTTTT. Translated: CASSDSAQHAGELFF.